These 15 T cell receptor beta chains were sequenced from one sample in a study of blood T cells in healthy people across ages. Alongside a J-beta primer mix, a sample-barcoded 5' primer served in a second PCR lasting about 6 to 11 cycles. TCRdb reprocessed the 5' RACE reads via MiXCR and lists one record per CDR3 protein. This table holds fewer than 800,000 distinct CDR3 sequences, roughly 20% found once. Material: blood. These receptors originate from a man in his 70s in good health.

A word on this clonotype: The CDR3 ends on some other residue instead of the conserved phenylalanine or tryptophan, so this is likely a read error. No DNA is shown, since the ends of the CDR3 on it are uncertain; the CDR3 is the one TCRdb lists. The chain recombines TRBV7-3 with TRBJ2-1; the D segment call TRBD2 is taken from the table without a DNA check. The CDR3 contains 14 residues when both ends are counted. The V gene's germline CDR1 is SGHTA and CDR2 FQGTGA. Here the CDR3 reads CASSLAGGRDESFS.

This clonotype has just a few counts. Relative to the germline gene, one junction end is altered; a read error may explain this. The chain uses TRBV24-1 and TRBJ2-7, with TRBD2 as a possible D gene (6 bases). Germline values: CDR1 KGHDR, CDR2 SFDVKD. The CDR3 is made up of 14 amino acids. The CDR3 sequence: CATSATGEGNEQHF. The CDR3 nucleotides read TGTGCCACCAGTGCTACGGGAGAAGGTAACGAGCAGCACTTC.

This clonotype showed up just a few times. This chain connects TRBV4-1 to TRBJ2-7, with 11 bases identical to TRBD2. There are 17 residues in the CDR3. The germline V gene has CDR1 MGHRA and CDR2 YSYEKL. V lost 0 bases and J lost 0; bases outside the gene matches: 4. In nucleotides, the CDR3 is TGCGCCAGCAGCCAAGATAGGGGACTAGCGGTCTCCTACGAGCAGTACTTC. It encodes CASSQDRGLAVSYEQYF.

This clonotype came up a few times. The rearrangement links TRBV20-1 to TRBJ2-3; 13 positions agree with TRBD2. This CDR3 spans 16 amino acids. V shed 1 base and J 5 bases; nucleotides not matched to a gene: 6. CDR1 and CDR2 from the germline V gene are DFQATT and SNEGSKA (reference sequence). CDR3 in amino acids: CSARARTSGRVDTQYF. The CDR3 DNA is TGCAGTGCTAGAGCGCGGACTAGCGGGAGAGTAGATACGCAGTATTTT.

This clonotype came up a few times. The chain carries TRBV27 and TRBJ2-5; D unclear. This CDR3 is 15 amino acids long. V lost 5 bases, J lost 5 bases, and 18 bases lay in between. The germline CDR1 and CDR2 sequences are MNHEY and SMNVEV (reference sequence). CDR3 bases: TGTGCCAGCAGTCCCAGTGCGTTACCAATGGAGACCCAGTACTTC. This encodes CASSPSALPMETQYF.

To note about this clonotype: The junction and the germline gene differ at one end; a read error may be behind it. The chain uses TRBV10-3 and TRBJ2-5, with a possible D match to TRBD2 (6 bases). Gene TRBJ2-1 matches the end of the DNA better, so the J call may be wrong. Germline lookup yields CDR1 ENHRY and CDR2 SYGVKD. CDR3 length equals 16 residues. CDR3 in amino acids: CVISDPGRAGRNEQFF. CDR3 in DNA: TGTGTCATCAGTGACCCCGGACGTGCGGGGCGCAATGAGCAGTTCTTC.

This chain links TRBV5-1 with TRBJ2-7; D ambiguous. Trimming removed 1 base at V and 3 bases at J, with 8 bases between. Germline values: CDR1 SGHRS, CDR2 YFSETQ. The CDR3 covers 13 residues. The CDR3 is CASSLQTYYEQYF. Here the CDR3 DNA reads TGCGCCAGCAGCTTGCAGACCTACTACGAGCAGTACTTC.

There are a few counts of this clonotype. CDR3 sequence: CATSKDTYTGELFF. In nucleotides, the CDR3 is TGTGCCACCAGCAAGGACACTTACACCGGGGAGCTGTTTTTT. The rearrangement links TRBV15 to TRBJ2-2; D may be TRBD1 (5 bases). CDR3 size: 14 residues. Trimming took off 4 bases at V and 3 bases at J, with 9 bases between the two ends. CDR1 and CDR2 (germline): LNHNV, YYDKDF (reference sequence).

The CDR3 protein is CASSLAPGLAGVHNEQFF. The CDR3 nucleotides read TGTGCCAGCAGCTTAGCGCCGGGACTAGCGGGAGTCCACAATGAGCAGTTCTTC. This chain joins TRBV7-9 and TRBJ2-5, with 14 bases fitting TRBD2. Matching the DNA end better, TRBJ2-1 makes the J call doubtful. The CDR3 contains 18 residues. Looked up from germline, CDR1 is SEHNR and CDR2 is FQNEAQ (reference sequence).

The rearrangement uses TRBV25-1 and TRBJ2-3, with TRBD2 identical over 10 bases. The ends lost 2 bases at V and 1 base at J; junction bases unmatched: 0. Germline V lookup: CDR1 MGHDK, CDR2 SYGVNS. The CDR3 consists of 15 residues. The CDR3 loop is CASSEGLAGTDTQYF. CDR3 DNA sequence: TGTGCCAGCAGTGAAGGACTAGCGGGCACAGATACGCAGTATTTT.

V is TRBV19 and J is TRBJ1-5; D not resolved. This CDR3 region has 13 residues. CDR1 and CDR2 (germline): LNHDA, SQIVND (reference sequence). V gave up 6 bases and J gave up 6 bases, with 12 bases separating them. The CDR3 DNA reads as TGTGCCAGTAGGCAAGAGGCAGGTCAGCCCCAGCATTTT. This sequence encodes CASRQEAGQPQHF.

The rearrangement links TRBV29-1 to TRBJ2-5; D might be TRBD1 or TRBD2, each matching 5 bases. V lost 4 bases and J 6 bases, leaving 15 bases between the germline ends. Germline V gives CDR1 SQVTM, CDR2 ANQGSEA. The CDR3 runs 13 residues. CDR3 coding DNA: TGCAGCGTTGCCTCGAGGGGTGGGAAGACCCAGTACTTC. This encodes CSVASRGGKTQYF.

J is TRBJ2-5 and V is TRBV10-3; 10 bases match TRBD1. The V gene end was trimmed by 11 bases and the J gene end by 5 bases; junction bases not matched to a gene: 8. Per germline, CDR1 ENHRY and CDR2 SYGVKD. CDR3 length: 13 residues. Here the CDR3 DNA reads TGTGCCGCCGGGACAGGGGATTTTGAGACCCAGTACTTC. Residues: CAAGTGDFETQYF.

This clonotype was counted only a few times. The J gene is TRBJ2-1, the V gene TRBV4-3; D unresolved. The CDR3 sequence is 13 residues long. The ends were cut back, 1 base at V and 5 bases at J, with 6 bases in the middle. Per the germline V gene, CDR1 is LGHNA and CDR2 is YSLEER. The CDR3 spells CASSQVNNNEQFF. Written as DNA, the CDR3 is TGCGCCAGCAGCCAAGTTAACAACAATGAGCAGTTCTTC.

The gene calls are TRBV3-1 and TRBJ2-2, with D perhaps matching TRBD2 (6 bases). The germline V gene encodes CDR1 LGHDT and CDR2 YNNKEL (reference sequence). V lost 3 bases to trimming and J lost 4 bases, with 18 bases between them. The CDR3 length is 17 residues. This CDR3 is CASSHPGLAEGTGELFF. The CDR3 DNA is TGTGCCAGCAGCCACCCCGGCCTGGCGGAGGGCACCGGGGAGCTGTTTTTT.